This TCR beta chain comes out of a study of CD8+CD57+ T cells in acquired aplastic anemia. Study overall: On average, healthy donors gave 9 million to 11 million reads for CD4+ cells.

Germline V gene data show CDR1 as LNHNV and CDR2 as YYDKDF (reference sequence). V lost 9 bases to trimming and J lost 9 bases, with 15 bases between them. The CDR3 is 12 residues long. CDR3 and TCR beta VDJ profiling relied on genomic DNA as the template. TCRdb redid the calling of the reads with MiXCR, one entry per CDR3 protein. The sample holds 35,000 to 40,000 distinct CDR3 sequences, about 77% seen once. The material sequenced was sorted CD4+, CD8+, or CD8+CD57+ T cells (not recorded which) from PBMCs. The chain couples TRBV15 to TRBJ2-1; D ambiguous. This TCR was recovered from a human donor in good health, serving as a control. Here the CDR3 DNA reads TGTGCCACGGCCTTTGGAGAAGGTGAGCAGTTCTTC. It is translated as CATAFGEGEQFF.